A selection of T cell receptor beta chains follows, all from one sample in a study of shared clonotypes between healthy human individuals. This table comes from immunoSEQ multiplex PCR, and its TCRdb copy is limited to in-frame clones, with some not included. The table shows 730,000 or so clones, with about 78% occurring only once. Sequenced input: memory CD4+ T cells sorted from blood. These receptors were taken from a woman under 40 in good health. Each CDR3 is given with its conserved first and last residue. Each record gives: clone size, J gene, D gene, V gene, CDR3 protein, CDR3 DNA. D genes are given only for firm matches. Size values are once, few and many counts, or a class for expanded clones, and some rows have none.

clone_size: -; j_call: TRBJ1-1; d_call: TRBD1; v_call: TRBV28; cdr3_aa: CASRGQGGVRLEAFF; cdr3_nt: TGTGCCAGCAGGGGACAGGGGGGGGTACGGCTTGAAGCTTTCTTT
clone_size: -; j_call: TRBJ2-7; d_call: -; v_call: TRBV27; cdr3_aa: CASSPSRWEQYF; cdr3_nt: TGTGCCAGCAGTCCCTCTAGATGGGAGCAGTACTTC
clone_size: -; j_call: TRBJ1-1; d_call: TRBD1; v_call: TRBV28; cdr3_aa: CASSSTGGSTEAFF; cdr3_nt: TGTGCCAGCAGTTCGACAGGGGGCTCCACTGAAGCTTTCTTT
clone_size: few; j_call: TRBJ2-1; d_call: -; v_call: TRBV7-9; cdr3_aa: CASSLALSSEQFF; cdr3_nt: TGTGCCAGCAGCTTAGCGCTTAGCAGCGAGCAGTTCTTC
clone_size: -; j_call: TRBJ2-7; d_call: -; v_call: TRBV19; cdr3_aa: CASSIALDRGAYEQYF; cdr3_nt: TGTGCCAGTAGTATAGCCCTGGACCGAGGGGCGTACGAGCAGTACTTC
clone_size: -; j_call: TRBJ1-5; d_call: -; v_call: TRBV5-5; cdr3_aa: CASSFQTGQPQHF; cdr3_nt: TGTGCCAGCAGCTTCCAAACAGGCCAGCCCCAGCATTTT
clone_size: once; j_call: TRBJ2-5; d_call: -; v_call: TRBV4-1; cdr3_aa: CASSSVAIQETQYF; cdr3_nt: TGCGCCAGCAGCAGCGTGGCCATCCAGGAGACCCAGTACTTC
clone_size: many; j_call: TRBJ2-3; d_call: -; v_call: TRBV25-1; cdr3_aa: CASSESSGPQDTQYF; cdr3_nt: TGTGCCAGCAGTGAATCCTCTGGACCCCAAGATACGCAGTATTTT
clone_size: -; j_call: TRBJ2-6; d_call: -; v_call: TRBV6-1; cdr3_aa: CASSERAAGANVLTF; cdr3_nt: TGTGCCAGCAGTGAAAGAGCGGCTGGGGCCAACGTCCTGACTTTC
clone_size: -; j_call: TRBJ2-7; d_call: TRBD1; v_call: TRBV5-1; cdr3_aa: CASSLVDRVLREQYF; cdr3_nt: TGCGCCAGCAGCTTGGTCGACAGGGTGCTGAGGGAGCAGTACTTC
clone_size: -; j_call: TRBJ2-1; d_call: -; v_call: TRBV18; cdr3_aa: CASSWGANEQFF; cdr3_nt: TGTGCCAGCTCATGGGGAGCAAATGAGCAGTTCTTC
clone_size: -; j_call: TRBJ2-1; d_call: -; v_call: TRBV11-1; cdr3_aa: CASSLATYNEQFF; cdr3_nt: TGTGCCAGCAGCTTAGCGACCTACAATGAGCAGTTCTTC
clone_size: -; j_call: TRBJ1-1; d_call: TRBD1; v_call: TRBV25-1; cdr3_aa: CASSAPGDRVIKAFF; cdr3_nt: TGTGCCAGCAGTGCACCGGGCGACAGGGTCATTAAAGCTTTCTTT
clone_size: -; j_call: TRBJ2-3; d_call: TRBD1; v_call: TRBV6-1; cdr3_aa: CASRPGQGTDTQYF; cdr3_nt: TGTGCCAGCAGACCGGGACAGGGAACAGATACGCAGTATTTT
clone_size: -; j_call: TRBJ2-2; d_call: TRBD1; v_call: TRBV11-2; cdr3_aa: CASRPIPGQGNTGELFF; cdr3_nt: TGTGCCAGCAGACCCATTCCGGGACAGGGGAACACCGGGGAGCTGTTTTTT
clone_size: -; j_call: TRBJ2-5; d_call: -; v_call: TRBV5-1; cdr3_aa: CASSQQIQETQYF; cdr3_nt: TGCGCCAGCAGCCAACAGATCCAAGAGACCCAGTACTTC
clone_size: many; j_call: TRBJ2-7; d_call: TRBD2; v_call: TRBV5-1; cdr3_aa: CASSLLADYEQYF; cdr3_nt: TGCGCCAGCAGCTTGCTAGCGGACTACGAGCAGTACTTC
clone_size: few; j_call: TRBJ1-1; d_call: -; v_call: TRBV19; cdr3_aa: CASSRGVAFF; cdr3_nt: TGTGCCAGTAGTCGTGGGGTAGCTTTCTTT
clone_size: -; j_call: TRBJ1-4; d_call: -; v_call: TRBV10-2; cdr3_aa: CASTDQNGGQEKLFF; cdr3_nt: TGCGCCAGCACCGATCAGAACGGAGGACAAGAAAAACTGTTTTTT
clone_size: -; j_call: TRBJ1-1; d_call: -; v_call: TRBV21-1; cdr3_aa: CASSRNGEVMNTEAFF; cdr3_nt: TGTGCCAGCAGCCGAAATGGGGAGGTCATGAACACTGAAGCTTTCTTT
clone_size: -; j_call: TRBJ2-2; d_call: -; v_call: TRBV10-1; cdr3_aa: CASSESQGRDTGELFF; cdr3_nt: TGCGCCAGCAGTGAGTCACAGGGGAGGGACACCGGGGAGCTGTTTTTT
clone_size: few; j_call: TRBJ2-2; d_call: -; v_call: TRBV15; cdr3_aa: CAADSIRELFF; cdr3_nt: TGTGCCGCAGACTCGATCAGGGAGCTGTTTTTT
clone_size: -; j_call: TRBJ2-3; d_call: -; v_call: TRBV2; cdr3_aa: CASKGAISTDTQYF; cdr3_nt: TGTGCCAGCAAAGGAGCAATTAGCACAGATACGCAGTATTTT
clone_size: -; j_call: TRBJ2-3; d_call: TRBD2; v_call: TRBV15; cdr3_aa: CATSRVYPGGLDTQYF; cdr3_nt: TGTGCCACCAGCAGAGTTTATCCGGGAGGGCTAGATACGCAGTATTTT
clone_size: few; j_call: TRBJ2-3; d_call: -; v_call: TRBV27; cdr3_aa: CASKFSQTPLADTQYF; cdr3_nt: TGTGCCAGCAAATTTTCTCAGACCCCATTAGCAGATACGCAGTATTTT
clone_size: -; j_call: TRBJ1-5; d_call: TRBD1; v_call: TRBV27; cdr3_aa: CASRPAVGAGGSQPQHF; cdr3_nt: TGTGCCAGCAGGCCAGCAGTAGGAGCAGGGGGTTCTCAGCCCCAGCATTTT